Listed below are T cell receptor beta chains from one sample, sequenced in a study of cytomegalovirus exposure and HLA in healthy donors. Data came from immunoSEQ multiplex PCR; TCRdb stores just in-frame clones and leaves some out. The table has roughly 180,000 clones, over 70% seen once. Input material: PBMCs. The receptors were gathered from a man aged 18 to 30 in good health and CMV-seronegative. Each CDR3 is given with its conserved first and last residue. Fields, in order: clone size, D gene, J gene, V gene, CDR3 DNA, CDR3 protein. D genes are given only for firm matches. Only part of the rows carry a size: once, few, many, or a class if the clone is expanded.

clone_size: .; d_call: TRBD2; j_call: TRBJ2-6; v_call: TRBV7-7; cdr3_nt: TGTGCTAGCAGCCCCCGGCGGGGGGAACCTCAGGGGGCCAACGTCCTGACTTTC; cdr3_aa: CASSPRRGEPQGANVLTF
clone_size: once; d_call: TRBD1; j_call: TRBJ2-2; v_call: TRBV7-8; cdr3_nt: TGTGCCAGCGACTCGGACAGGGCTCACGGGGAGCTGTTTTTT; cdr3_aa: CASDSDRAHGELFF
clone_size: .; d_call: .; j_call: TRBJ1-4; v_call: TRBV5-3; cdr3_nt: TGTGCCAGAAGCAACGGTTCAACTAATGAAAAACTGTTTTTT; cdr3_aa: CARSNGSTNEKLFF
clone_size: .; d_call: .; j_call: TRBJ1-1; v_call: TRBV30; cdr3_nt: TGTGCCTGGATAAGACTTAACACTGAAGCTTTCTTT; cdr3_aa: CAWIRLNTEAFF
clone_size: .; d_call: TRBD1; j_call: TRBJ1-2; v_call: TRBV4-3; cdr3_nt: TGCGCCAGCAGCCAAGAAGGCTCCGGGACAGGGAGAAGCGGCTACACCTTC; cdr3_aa: CASSQEGSGTGRSGYTF
clone_size: .; d_call: .; j_call: TRBJ2-1; v_call: TRBV27; cdr3_nt: TGTGCCAGCGGCGGGGACTCCGTCAATGAGCAGTTCTTC; cdr3_aa: CASGGDSVNEQFF
clone_size: .; d_call: .; j_call: TRBJ1-2; v_call: TRBV19; cdr3_nt: TGTGCCAGTACTAGTGACAGAACTAACTATGGCTACACCTTC; cdr3_aa: CASTSDRTNYGYTF
clone_size: once; d_call: .; j_call: TRBJ1-5; v_call: TRBV7-2; cdr3_nt: TGTGCCAGCAGCGTGAACAAGAATCAGCCCCAGCATTTT; cdr3_aa: CASSVNKNQPQHF
clone_size: .; d_call: TRBD2; j_call: TRBJ2-3; v_call: TRBV9; cdr3_nt: TGTGCCAGCACGCCTCAACCGACTAGCGCTAGCACAGATACGCAGTATTTT; cdr3_aa: CASTPQPTSASTDTQYF
clone_size: .; d_call: .; j_call: TRBJ1-2; v_call: TRBV12-5; cdr3_nt: TGTGCTAGTGGTGCCCTCTCCCCCCGTGGAGGTGGCTACACCTTC; cdr3_aa: CASGALSPRGGGYTF
clone_size: .; d_call: .; j_call: TRBJ1-3; v_call: TRBV6-8; cdr3_nt: TGTTTACAAGGAAACACCATATATTTT; cdr3_aa: CLQGNTIYF
clone_size: .; d_call: .; j_call: TRBJ2-1; v_call: TRBV27; cdr3_nt: TGTGCCAGCAGTTTTGGAGGCCGGAACGCGCAGTTCTTC; cdr3_aa: CASSFGGRNAQFF
clone_size: .; d_call: .; j_call: TRBJ1-4; v_call: TRBV5-4; cdr3_nt: TGTGCCAGCAGTTCCAGGGCGAATGAAAAACTGTTTTTT; cdr3_aa: CASSSRANEKLFF
clone_size: .; d_call: .; j_call: TRBJ2-2; v_call: TRBV18; cdr3_nt: TGTGCCGGCCAAACAGATACCAACACCGGGGAGCTGTTTTTT; cdr3_aa: CAGQTDTNTGELFF
clone_size: .; d_call: TRBD1; j_call: TRBJ2-7; v_call: TRBV7-6; cdr3_nt: TGTGCCAGCAGCGAAGCAGCACAGGGGGCCTACGAGCAGTACTTC; cdr3_aa: CASSEAAQGAYEQYF
clone_size: once; d_call: .; j_call: TRBJ2-5; v_call: TRBV7-3; cdr3_nt: TGTGCCAGCAGCTTAACGGGGGCACAAGAGACCCAGTACTTC; cdr3_aa: CASSLTGAQETQYF
clone_size: few; d_call: TRBD1; j_call: TRBJ2-2; v_call: TRBV7-3; cdr3_nt: TGTGCCAGCAGCTTAAGGACAGGGAACACCGGGGAGCTGTTTTTT; cdr3_aa: CASSLRTGNTGELFF
clone_size: .; d_call: TRBD1; j_call: TRBJ2-7; v_call: TRBV7-9; cdr3_nt: TGTGCCAGCAGCTGGAAACGACAGGGGGGTCTGAGCTACGAGCAGTACTTC; cdr3_aa: CASSWKRQGGLSYEQYF
clone_size: .; d_call: TRBD2; j_call: TRBJ2-1; v_call: TRBV19; cdr3_nt: TGTGCCAGCAGACTAGCGGGAGGGCCATCCTACAATGAGCAGTTCTTC; cdr3_aa: CASRLAGGPSYNEQFF
clone_size: .; d_call: TRBD2; j_call: TRBJ2-2; v_call: TRBV29-1; cdr3_nt: TGCAGCGTTGGACTAGCCCTTCCCGGGGAGCTGTTTTTT; cdr3_aa: CSVGLALPGELFF
clone_size: few; d_call: .; j_call: TRBJ2-5; v_call: TRBV7-2; cdr3_nt: TGTGCCAGCAGCTCGAGAGAGACCCAGTACTTC; cdr3_aa: CASSSRETQYF
clone_size: .; d_call: TRBD1; j_call: TRBJ2-7; v_call: TRBV7-9; cdr3_nt: TGTGCCAGCAGCTTATACAGGGGGCAGGACTACGAGCAGTACTTC; cdr3_aa: CASSLYRGQDYEQYF
clone_size: .; d_call: TRBD2; j_call: TRBJ2-7; v_call: TRBV5-6; cdr3_nt: TGTGCCAGCAGCTTAGGGACTAGCGGGAGTGAGCAGTACTTC; cdr3_aa: CASSLGTSGSEQYF
clone_size: few; d_call: .; j_call: TRBJ1-2; v_call: TRBV5-3; cdr3_nt: TGTGCCAGAAGCTTGAGGAGGGATAACTATGGCTACACCTTC; cdr3_aa: CARSLRRDNYGYTF
clone_size: .; d_call: .; j_call: TRBJ2-5; v_call: TRBV5-4; cdr3_nt: TGTGCCAGCAGCTGGAGGACTCAAGAGACCCAGTACTTC; cdr3_aa: CASSWRTQETQYF
clone_size: .; d_call: .; j_call: TRBJ1-1; v_call: TRBV6-6; cdr3_nt: TGTGCCAGCAGTTCTCAGGGCCTAGGCGCTGAAGCTTTCTTT; cdr3_aa: CASSSQGLGAEAFF
clone_size: .; d_call: .; j_call: TRBJ1-5; v_call: TRBV27; cdr3_nt: TGTGCCAGCAGTTCGGGGTACAATCAGCCCCAGCATTTT; cdr3_aa: CASSSGYNQPQHF
clone_size: few; d_call: .; j_call: TRBJ2-2; v_call: TRBV6-6; cdr3_nt: TGTGCCAGCAGTCCCCAATACACCGGGGAGCTGTTTTTT; cdr3_aa: CASSPQYTGELFF
clone_size: .; d_call: .; j_call: TRBJ2-7; v_call: TRBV5-8; cdr3_nt: TGTGCCAGCACCCTTCGCCCAGACGAGCAGTACTTC; cdr3_aa: CASTLRPDEQYF
clone_size: .; d_call: .; j_call: TRBJ2-5; v_call: TRBV6-5; cdr3_nt: TGTGCCAGCAGTACAAACCAAGAGACCCAGTACTTC; cdr3_aa: CASSTNQETQYF
clone_size: once; d_call: .; j_call: TRBJ1-2; v_call: TRBV29-1; cdr3_nt: TGCAGCGTTGCGCCAGGGACTAACTATGGCTACACCTTC; cdr3_aa: CSVAPGTNYGYTF
clone_size: few; d_call: TRBD1; j_call: TRBJ1-1; v_call: TRBV18; cdr3_nt: TGTGCCAGCTATAAGACAGGGGAGGGGACTGAAGCTTTCTTT; cdr3_aa: CASYKTGEGTEAFF
clone_size: .; d_call: .; j_call: TRBJ1-2; v_call: TRBV6-5; cdr3_nt: .; cdr3_aa: CASTSAAANYGYTF
clone_size: .; d_call: .; j_call: TRBJ1-2; v_call: TRBV6-6; cdr3_nt: TGTGCCAGCAGTTACACAGGCGACTATGGCTACACCTTC; cdr3_aa: CASSYTGDYGYTF
clone_size: .; d_call: .; j_call: TRBJ2-7; v_call: TRBV27; cdr3_nt: TGTGCCAGCAGTTTAGGGAGTCTCTACGAGCAGTACTTC; cdr3_aa: CASSLGSLYEQYF
clone_size: few; d_call: .; j_call: TRBJ1-6; v_call: TRBV12-2; cdr3_nt: TGTGCAAGTCGCTTAGGCTGGGGGGGCAGGTCCGAACATACCTATAATTCACCCCTCCACTTT; cdr3_aa: CASRLGWGGRSEHTYNSPLHF
clone_size: .; d_call: TRBD1; j_call: TRBJ1-3; v_call: TRBV5-1; cdr3_nt: TGCGCCAGCAGCCCTCACCTAGGGACAGGGTACGGAAACACCATATATTTT; cdr3_aa: CASSPHLGTGYGNTIYF
clone_size: .; d_call: TRBD2; j_call: TRBJ2-7; v_call: TRBV7-2; cdr3_nt: TGTGCCAGCAGCTTAGTCGGGGGACTAGCGGGGACCTACGAGCAGTACTTC; cdr3_aa: CASSLVGGLAGTYEQYF
clone_size: .; d_call: TRBD1; j_call: TRBJ2-2; v_call: TRBV2; cdr3_nt: TGTGCCAGTACACAGGGGGAGACCGGGGAGCTGTTTTTT; cdr3_aa: CASTQGETGELFF
clone_size: .; d_call: TRBD1; j_call: TRBJ1-1; v_call: TRBV19; cdr3_nt: TGTGCCAGTAGTATAGTGGCAGGGGGTGGCACTGAAGCTTTCTTT; cdr3_aa: CASSIVAGGGTEAFF
clone_size: .; d_call: TRBD1; j_call: TRBJ2-7; v_call: TRBV5-1; cdr3_nt: TGCGCCAGCAGCTTTGGGACAGGGTCCTACGAGCAGTACTTC; cdr3_aa: CASSFGTGSYEQYF
clone_size: .; d_call: TRBD2; j_call: TRBJ2-1; v_call: TRBV5-1; cdr3_nt: TGCGCCAGCAGCTTGGCACCCGGAGCGGGGGGGCGTAATGAGCAGTTCTTC; cdr3_aa: CASSLAPGAGGRNEQFF
clone_size: .; d_call: TRBD1; j_call: TRBJ2-7; v_call: TRBV30; cdr3_nt: TGTGCCTGGAGCGTGGGACAGGGGGATCCCTACGAGCAGTACTTC; cdr3_aa: CAWSVGQGDPYEQYF
clone_size: few; d_call: .; j_call: TRBJ2-7; v_call: TRBV5-1; cdr3_nt: TGCGCCAGCAGCTTTTCTAGGAACGAGCAGTACTTC; cdr3_aa: CASSFSRNEQYF
clone_size: .; d_call: .; j_call: TRBJ2-7; v_call: TRBV13; cdr3_nt: TGTGCCAGCAGCGAACAGGGTAACGAGCAGTACTTC; cdr3_aa: CASSEQGNEQYF
clone_size: .; d_call: TRBD1; j_call: TRBJ1-6; v_call: TRBV4-2; cdr3_nt: TGTGCCAGCAGCCAAGGTCATCGACAGGGGAATTCACCCCTCCACTTT; cdr3_aa: CASSQGHRQGNSPLHF
clone_size: few; d_call: TRBD1; j_call: TRBJ1-1; v_call: TRBV5-6; cdr3_nt: TGTGCCAGCAGCGGAATTACAGGGGGCTTATACACTGAAGCTTTCTTT; cdr3_aa: CASSGITGGLYTEAFF
clone_size: few; d_call: .; j_call: TRBJ2-1; v_call: TRBV6-6; cdr3_nt: TGTGCCAGCAGTTACTCGTTGGGGGGGCCTAATGAGCAGTTCTTC; cdr3_aa: CASSYSLGGPNEQFF
clone_size: .; d_call: .; j_call: TRBJ1-1; v_call: TRBV7-2; cdr3_nt: TGTGCCAGCAGCTCACAGGGAGGGGCAGGCACTGAAGCTTTCTTT; cdr3_aa: CASSSQGGAGTEAFF
clone_size: .; d_call: TRBD1; j_call: TRBJ2-7; v_call: TRBV7-8; cdr3_nt: TGTGCCAGCAGCTTAGAGGGGGGACAGGAGAGGGCCTACGAGCAGTACTTC; cdr3_aa: CASSLEGGQERAYEQYF
clone_size: .; d_call: TRBD2; j_call: TRBJ2-3; v_call: TRBV7-9; cdr3_nt: TGTGCCAGCAGCCGACTAGCGGGAGGGCCGGATACGCAGTATTTT; cdr3_aa: CASSRLAGGPDTQYF
clone_size: once; d_call: .; j_call: TRBJ2-7; v_call: TRBV9; cdr3_nt: TGTGCCAGCAGCGTAGGGCAGGGGCCACTCGAGCAGTACTTC; cdr3_aa: CASSVGQGPLEQYF
clone_size: .; d_call: .; j_call: TRBJ1-1; v_call: TRBV6-5; cdr3_nt: TGTGCCAGCGGAAGGGGAGGCACTGAAGCTTTCTTT; cdr3_aa: CASGRGGTEAFF